This T cell receptor (beta chain) was observed in a study of regulatory T cells in long-lasting Graves disease. The sample's time point: persistent/refractory GD, antithyroid drugs over 5 years with positive TRAb. RNA extracted from PBMCs served as the sequencing template. The patients were drawn from one endocrinology department in Xi'an, China. Roughly 9 milliliters of peripheral blood were taken and placed in EDTA tubes. Study conclusions and caveats: Small numbers of samples may have cut accuracy.

This clonotype was seen a handful of times. No antigen is known for it. Through Arm-PCR of CDR3 regions and iRepertoire HTBI primers, TCR beta libraries were built. Each CDR3 protein is one row after TCRdb ran MiXCR on the multiplex PCR reads. The repertoire includes fewer than 550,000 distinct CDR3 sequences, about 22% of them detected once, and about 7% sits in the top ten. CDR3 length equals 14 residues. V lost 11 bases to trimming and J lost 5 bases, with 21 bases between them. Germline CDR1 MNHEY, CDR2 SMNVEV (reference sequence). The TCR sequence derives from a female donor with Graves disease. V and J are TRBV27 and TRBJ2-5, with D maybe TRBD1 (6 bases). The specimen was peripheral blood mononuclear cells (PBMCs), collected when the disease was refractory, from a patient treated with antithyroid drugs. The CDR3 sequence: CAVRAGTWAETQYF. In DNA form, the CDR3 reads TGTGCCGTTAGAGCCGGGACATGGGCCGAGACCCAGTACTTC.